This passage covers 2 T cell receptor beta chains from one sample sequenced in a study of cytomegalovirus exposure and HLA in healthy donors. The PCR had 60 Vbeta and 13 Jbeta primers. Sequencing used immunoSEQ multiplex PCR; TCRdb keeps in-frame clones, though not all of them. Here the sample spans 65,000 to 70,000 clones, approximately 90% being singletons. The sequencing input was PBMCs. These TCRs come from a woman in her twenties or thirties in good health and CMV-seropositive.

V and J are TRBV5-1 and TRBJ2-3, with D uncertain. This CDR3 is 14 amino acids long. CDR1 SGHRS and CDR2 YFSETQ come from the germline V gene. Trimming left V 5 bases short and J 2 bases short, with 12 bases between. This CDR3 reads CASSISGYTDTQYF. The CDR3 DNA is TGCGCCAGCAGTATTTCGGGTTACACAGATACGCAGTATTTT.

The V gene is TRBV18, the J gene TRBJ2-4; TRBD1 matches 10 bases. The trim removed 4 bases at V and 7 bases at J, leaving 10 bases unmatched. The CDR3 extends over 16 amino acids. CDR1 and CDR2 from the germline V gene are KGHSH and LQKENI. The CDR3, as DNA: TGTGCCAGCTCACACCTTCCTCCGGGACAGGGGAACATTCAGTACTTC. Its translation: CASSHLPPGQGNIQYF.